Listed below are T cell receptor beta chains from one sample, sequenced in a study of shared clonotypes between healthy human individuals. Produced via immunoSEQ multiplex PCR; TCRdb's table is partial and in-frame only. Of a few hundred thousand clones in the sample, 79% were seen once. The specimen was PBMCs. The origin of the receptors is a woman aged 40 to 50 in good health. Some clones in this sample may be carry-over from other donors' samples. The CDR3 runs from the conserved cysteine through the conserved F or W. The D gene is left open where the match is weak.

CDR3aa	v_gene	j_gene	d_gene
CASSLQGSGRIDEQYF	TRBV5-1	.	TRBD2
CASRTEPTGELFF	TRBV5-1	TRBJ2-2	.
CASSQERGTGADVLTF	TRBV4-2	TRBJ2-6	TRBD2
CASSSGRGGSDGYTF	TRBV5-4	TRBJ1-2	.
CAIMGTGAITGELFF	TRBV10-3	TRBJ2-2	TRBD1
CASSLDRLTNQPQHF	TRBV4-3	TRBJ1-5	.
CASSLSAGGRQTQYF	TRBV27	TRBJ2-5	TRBD2
CASSVTSGRVETQYF	TRBV5-1	TRBJ2-5	TRBD2
CASSVTANTEAFF	TRBV10-2	TRBJ1-1	.
CASKTGGLGPPEQFF	TRBV7-9	TRBJ2-1	TRBD2
CAWSGGHSGANVLTF	TRBV30	TRBJ2-6	.
CASRLSSYNEQFF	TRBV5-6	TRBJ2-1	.
CASSFTYQETQYF	TRBV28	TRBJ2-5	.
CASSFTSQGAQYF	TRBV7-3	TRBJ2-3	.
CASSLRFTGAFPYEQYF	TRBV7-2	TRBJ2-7	.
CASSQSRGNTEAFF	TRBV4-3	TRBJ1-1	.
CASSPSSGLVSTDTQYF	TRBV13	TRBJ2-3	TRBD2
CASSERSEAFF	TRBV2	TRBJ1-1	.
CASSLGGAGELFF	TRBV5-1	TRBJ2-2	.
CASSLGTGDRETQYF	TRBV5-1	TRBJ2-5	TRBD1
CASSYSRGTAQFF	TRBV6-5	TRBJ2-1	.
CASSLSQETQYF	TRBV5-1	TRBJ2-5	.
CASSQDNDPGYPNQPQHF	TRBV4-2	TRBJ1-5	.
CASSESRGGAGDEQFF	TRBV25-1	TRBJ2-1	.
CASSTSWGQGINEQFF	TRBV19	TRBJ2-1	TRBD1
CASSADFDTGELFF	TRBV2	TRBJ2-2	.
CASSLAGTRSYQETQYF	TRBV11-2	TRBJ2-5	TRBD2
CASSLQGMGEQYF	TRBV7-9	TRBJ2-7	.
CASSLARNVNKYEQYF	TRBV7-2	TRBJ2-7	.
CASSEPLGGLDYGYTF	TRBV2	TRBJ1-2	.
CASSLTGVDQETQYF	TRBV5-4	TRBJ2-5	TRBD1
CAWSVGLPYNEQFF	TRBV30	TRBJ2-1	.
CASSHRYEQYF	TRBV7-9	TRBJ2-7	.
CASSVEVYGYTF	TRBV2	TRBJ1-2	.
CASDPPGAYGPYEQYF	TRBV6-7	TRBJ2-7	.
CASSEEQHTEAFF	TRBV2	TRBJ1-1	.
CASSLGPGSQPQHF	TRBV5-1	TRBJ1-5	.
CASSQGRVVGYGYTF	TRBV4-1	TRBJ1-2	.
CASGSGQQNTEAFF	TRBV5-1	TRBJ1-1	.